These 7 T cell receptor beta chains came from one sample sequenced in a study of CD8 T cells in ankylosing spondylitis. TCRdb reprocessed the 5' RACE reads via MiXCR and lists one record per CDR3 protein. The sample shows 100,000 to 150,000 distinct CDR3 sequences, around 7% of them seen only once. Specimen: blood, either unsorted or a sorted T cell fraction (not recorded which). The source of these receptors is a male donor with ankylosing spondylitis or in good health (not recorded which).

This clonotype has ten or more counts. The chain links TRBV6-5 to TRBJ1-1, with TRBD1 as a possible D gene (6 bases). CDR3 size: 15 residues. Germline V gene data show CDR1 as MNHEY and CDR2 as SVGAGI. Between the trimmed V and J ends, which lost 4 bases and 1 base, there was a span of 13 bases. The DNA for the CDR3 is TGTGCCAGCAGTTCCGGACAGAAAGGGAACACTGAAGCTTTCTTT. Its translation is CASSSGQKGNTEAFF.

This clonotype was recorded many times. The V and J genes are TRBV5-6 and TRBJ2-1; 7 positions agree with TRBD2. This CDR3 spans 14 amino acids. Germline assignment: CDR1 SGHDT and CDR2 YYEEEE. V was clipped by 2 bases and J by 6 bases; unmatched bases: 5. The CDR3 loop reads CASSLFGGSNEQFF. In nucleotides, the CDR3 is TGTGCCAGCAGCTTATTCGGGGGGAGCAATGAGCAGTTCTTC.

At least ten counts were recorded for this clonotype. CDR3 DNA sequence: TGCAGTGCCGACAGATCCCATAGCAATCAGCCCCAGCATTTT. Translation: CSADRSHSNQPQHF. The chain couples TRBV20-1 to TRBJ1-5, with D tentatively TRBD1 (5 bases). Between the trimmed V and J ends, which lost 6 bases and 0 bases, there was a span of 12 bases. The CDR3 length is 14 residues. The V gene's germline CDR1 is DFQATT and CDR2 SNEGSKA (reference sequence).

Ten or more counts support this clonotype. The V call is TRBV5-1, the J call TRBJ2-1, with D unresolved. This CDR3 comprises 11 residues. Per germline, CDR1 SGHRS and CDR2 YFSETQ. Trimming removed 5 bases from V and 8 bases from J, with 8 bases in between. The CDR3 region is CASSSNYEQFF. The CDR3 DNA reads as TGCGCCAGCAGTTCGAACTATGAGCAGTTCTTC.

This clonotype came up many times. The gene calls are TRBV5-1 and TRBJ2-1; D could derive from TRBD1 or TRBD2 (6 bases each). Germline CDR1 and CDR2: SGHRS and YFSETQ. This CDR3 spans 14 amino acids. The V gene lost 5 bases and the J gene lost 2 bases, with 11 bases spanning the gap. The CDR3 bases are TGCGCCAGCAGTTGGGGGGCCGCCTACAATGAGCAGTTCTTC. Amino acids: CASSWGAAYNEQFF.

The CDR3, as DNA: TGTGCCAGCAGGCTGGGACTAGCGTACTACGAGCAGTACTTC. Translated, it gives CASRLGLAYYEQYF. This chain connects TRBV6-1 to TRBJ2-7; TRBD2 matches at 10 bases. Germline assignment: CDR1 MNHNS and CDR2 SASEGT. The CDR3 runs 14 residues. Unmatched junction bases numbered 5, after V lost 6 bases and J lost 3 bases.

This clonotype occurred many times. This chain connects TRBV5-6 to TRBJ1-5; D is unclear. CDR3 length equals 13 residues. Germline V gene lookup returns CDR1 SGHDT and CDR2 YYEEEE. Between the trimmed V and J ends, which lost 2 bases and 7 bases, there was a span of 10 bases. CDR3 residues: CASSLSPGQPQHF. DNA for the CDR3: TGTGCCAGCAGCTTAAGCCCGGGGCAGCCCCAGCATTTT.